This paragraph reports one T cell receptor (beta chain). This clonotype was seen more than once but under ten times. Its target antigen remains unknown. Within one base of it there is no much larger clone, and no base qualities were kept. The TCR beta CDR3 regions were amplified from the RNA transcripts. A first-round RT-PCR of the TCR CDR3 used the HTBI primer set with the Qiagen OneStep RT-PCR kit. A second multiplex PCR round built the libraries, followed by size selection and purification. Sequencing of the libraries was done on an Illumina HiSeq2000 using paired-end 100 bp reads. The source study handled its data this way. Raw data were processed with SOAPnuke, discarding reads with adapters, uncalled bases, mean Phred below 15, or no exact constant-primer or identifier match. COPE v1.2.5 was used to merge the high-quality paired reads, and each unique nucleotide sequence was defined as a clonotype. Clonotypes were aligned to IMGT TRBV, TRBD and TRBJ reference segments using MiTCR v1.1. The analysis included only V-J combinations with a frequency above 0.0001, which together covered around 99% of the repertoires. The TCS score was defined as F50 (clonal expansion) divided by E x V (chaos), with BLOSUM62-based TCRdist calculated between CDR3 peptides within each V-J. Welch's t-statistics and random forest reduced fewer than 600 V-J features to roughly 13, which were used in a naive Bayes classifier (R e1071). In TCRdb, the public reads were trimmed at Q25 with fastp and aligned with MiXCR, with productive beta chains retained. All rows with the same CDR3 protein become a single entry with the most common DNA and genes. TCRdb, rather than the study authors, made the V and J calls. Present in this sample are about 590,000 distinct CDR3 sequences, 15% to 18% of which were seen just once. Under 8% of the sample goes to the ten largest clones.

These data are taken from a study of T cells in Graves' hyperthyroidism and ophthalmopathy (dated by TCRdb to the late 2010s). For the wider study: Peripheral blood was sampled at the time of initial diagnosis, prior to any treatment. To identify TCR V-J signatures that set the groups apart, the researchers used a discovery cohort of about a hundred patients, made up of around 40 with Graves' ophthalmopathy and 57 with stable Graves' hyperthyroidism. Prospective prediction of ophthalmopathy was tested in an independent validation cohort consisting of fewer than 20 hyperthyroidism patients and around 17 patients who later progressed to ophthalmopathy. The approximately 90 discovery patients were randomly split 7:3 into training and test sets. Thyroid tissue and blood T-cell repertoires from more than five Graves' hyperthyroidism patients were also compared in the study. After blood sampling, hyperthyroidism patients were treated with methimazole at a starting dose of 30 mg daily, and ophthalmopathy patients were treated with high-dose intravenous methylprednisolone. The paper reports TCR Vbeta CDR3 sequencing of over 120 peripheral blood samples: over 40 ophthalmopathy, about 75 hyperthyroidism and 17 progressor patients.

The germline V gene (reference sequence) specifies MNHEY as CDR1 and SMNVEV as CDR2. At the junction V is shortened by 4 bases and J by 7 bases, with 14 bases in between. The CDR3 numbers 14 residues from cysteine through phenylalanine. This entry keeps only the CDR3 DNA: 42 bases, framed from base 1. Overall results and qualifications from the work: During validation, the model predicted progression to ophthalmopathy a median of roughly six months ahead of onset, with just under 71% sensitivity and around 72% specificity. A model built on a 13 V-J signature distinguished ophthalmopathy from stable hyperthyroidism, reaching approximately 89% sensitivity and 81.08% specificity in cross-validation and 80%/75% in testing. Most expanded thyroid clonotypes (frequency above 0.001) were also detected in blood, a finding suggesting that blood repertoires may reflect thyroid immune responses. Sample size was not statistically predetermined, and blinding of investigators to group allocation was not performed.

Stable Graves' hyperthyroidism was defined as the absence of progression to ophthalmopathy over 18 months of follow-up. Hyperthyroidism patients were newly diagnosed, had a disease duration of under 2 months, and were aged 18 to 65 years. The study excluded patients with uncontrolled infections, other autoimmune diseases, pregnancy or lactation. Diagnoses were established on the basis of clinical symptoms, serum thyroxine and TRAb, thyroid ultrasound, and orbital computed tomography. PBMCs were separated from 7.5 to 10 ml of fresh peripheral blood using Ficoll-Paque density gradient centrifugation. Total RNA was extracted with Trizol reagent, and quality was checked on an Agilent 2100 Bioanalyzer.

The origin of this receptor is a woman aged 25 to 39 with Graves' hyperthyroidism. The material sequenced was blood. The chain joins TRBV27 to TRBJ2-1; the D gene remains uncertain. The DNA reads TGTGCCAGCAGTTGGGATGCGAGAGCAAATGAGCAGTTCTTC. Translated, it reads CASSWDARANEQFF.